These 9 T cell receptor beta chains share one sample of origin, sequenced in a study of blood T cell repertoires in COVID-19. Produced via immunoSEQ multiplex PCR; TCRdb's table is partial and in-frame only. Here the sample spans 300,000 to 400,000 clones, roughly 86% being singletons. Sequencing used peripheral blood. The receptors stem from a man in his thirties or forties with COVID-19, enrolled during active disease.

This clone was seen only a few times. The chain joins TRBV2 to TRBJ2-7, with D possibly TRBD1 on 6 matching bases. V was shortened by 1 base and J by 3 bases, with 10 bases between the two germline ends. The CDR3 sequence is 14 residues long. The germline V gene encodes CDR1 SNHLY and CDR2 FYNNEI. The CDR3 loop reads CASSEGTAFYEQYF. The DNA of the CDR3 is TGTGCCAGCAGTGAAGGGACAGCGTTCTACGAGCAGTACTTC.

J is TRBJ2-6 and V is TRBV15; D gene unclear. With 1 base removed from V and 2 bases from J, the gap between germline ends came to 15 bases. The V gene's germline CDR1 is LNHNV and CDR2 YYDKDF (reference sequence). The CDR3 extends over 18 amino acids. The CDR3 DNA reads TGTGCCACCAGCAGAGGCACCGTTTCGGTGGCTGGGGCCAACGTCCTGACTTTC. It codes for CATSRGTVSVAGANVLTF.

This clone was counted a single time. J is TRBJ2-6 and V is TRBV18; TRBD1 aligns across 10 bases. Trimming took 5 bases from V and 0 from J; bases not matched to a gene: 7. Germline CDR1 is KGHSH and CDR2 is LQKENI. CDR3 size: 18 residues. CDR3 protein: CASSGKGQGHSGANVLTF. In DNA form, the CDR3 reads TGTGCCAGCTCAGGCAAGGGACAGGGGCACTCTGGGGCCAACGTCCTGACTTTC.

V and J are TRBV4-2 and TRBJ2-1, with 9 bases that match TRBD2. Germline lookup yields CDR1 LGHNA and CDR2 YNFKEQ. V gave up 1 base and J gave up 8 bases; unmatched junction bases: 9. The CDR3 is made up of 16 amino acids. The CDR3: CASSQVLAGVSDEQFF. The CDR3 region has the DNA TGTGCCAGCAGCCAAGTACTAGCGGGCGTCTCGGATGAGCAGTTCTTC.

J is TRBJ2-7 and V is TRBV7-9; 8 bases fit TRBD1. V lost 4 bases and J lost 4; bases outside the gene matches: 18. The CDR3 is 18 residues long. CDR1 is SEHNR, CDR2 FQNEAQ, per germline (reference sequence). CDR3 sequence: CASSSPPDRQGKRYEQYF. The CDR3 region has the DNA TGTGCCAGCAGCTCCCCCCCTGATAGACAGGGGAAGAGGTACGAGCAGTACTTC.

V and J are TRBV7-9 and TRBJ1-5; D unresolved. This CDR3 region has 12 residues. V lost 5 bases to trimming and J lost 2 bases, with 4 bases between them. Germline-derived CDR1 and CDR2 are SEHNR and FQNEAQ (reference sequence). CDR3: CASSEGNQPQHF. Here the CDR3 DNA reads TGTGCCAGCAGCGAGGGCAATCAGCCCCAGCATTTT.

The sample holds a few counts of this clone. This chain connects TRBV7-9 to TRBJ2-2; TRBD2 might be the D (5 bases). Germline CDR1 reads SEHNR; CDR2 reads FQNEAQ (reference sequence). Trimming left V 2 bases short and J 0 bases short, with 10 bases between. The CDR3 is made up of 16 amino acids. Here the CDR3 DNA reads TGTGCCAGCAGCTTACATGGAGGCGCGAACACCGGGGAGCTGTTTTTT. This sequence encodes CASSLHGGANTGELFF. The full variable domain, completed using reference TRBV7-9 and TRBJ2-2, is DTGVSQNPRHKITKRGQNVTFRCDPISEHNRLYWYRQTLGQGPEFLTYFQNEAQLEKSRLLSDRFSAERPKGSFSTLEIQRTEQGDSAMYLCASSLHGGANTGELFFGEGSRLTVL.

The chain joins TRBV2 to TRBJ2-5; D possibly corresponds to TRBD1 (5 bases). V gave up 3 bases and J gave up 4 bases, with 9 bases separating them. The CDR3 has 13 amino acids. Germline assignment: CDR1 SNHLY and CDR2 FYNNEI. The DNA for the CDR3 is TGTGCCAGCAGTGACAGGGCGAGAGAGACCCAGTACTTC. Residues: CASSDRARETQYF.

The rearrangement uses TRBV4-3 and TRBJ1-2; the D gene is possibly TRBD1 (5 bases). The germline gives CDR1 LGHNA, CDR2 YSLEER. The CDR3 loop spans 16 amino acids. V shed 1 base and J shed 5 bases, with 17 bases lying between them. Here the CDR3 reads CASSQGLRDSSYGYTF. The CDR3 nucleotides read TGCGCCAGCAGCCAAGGACTGAGAGACAGCAGTTATGGCTACACCTTC.